This is a list of T cell receptor beta chains from one sample in a study of T cells in Graves' hyperthyroidism and ophthalmopathy. Using its own MiXCR run on the multiplex PCR reads, TCRdb lists one record per CDR3 protein. The profile shows a few hundred thousand distinct CDR3 sequences, roughly 16% of them singletons. Specimen: blood. Source of these receptors: a woman between 40 and 55 years old with Graves' ophthalmopathy. Each CDR3 is given with its conserved first and last residue. Each record gives: V gene, J gene, D gene, CDR3 length, clone size, CDR3 protein, CDR3 DNA. A D gene is named only where the DNA matches it firmly. Some rows have no size entry. The others give once, few or many, or a class for an expanded clone.

TRBV7-9	TRBJ2-5	TRBD2	15	.	CASSPPPSGSETQYF	TGTGCCAGCAGCCCCCCGCCTAGCGGGAGTGAGACCCAGTACTTC
TRBV6-2/TRBV6-3	TRBJ1-1	.	14	.	CASLTGSRNTEALF	TGTGCCAGTCTCACAGGGTCGAGAAACACTGAAGCTCTCTTT
TRBV28	TRBJ2-5	TRBD1	14	.	CASTYGTAQETQYF	TGTGCCAGCACCTACGGGACAGCTCAAGAGACCCAGTACTTC
TRBV7-9	TRBJ2-5	TRBD1	15	many	CASGSDRGLEKTQYF	TGTGCCAGCGGATCCGACAGGGGGCTAGAAAAGACCCAGTACTTC
TRBV6-2/TRBV6-3	TRBJ2-5	TRBD1	15	many	CASSYDRGSSETQYF	TGTGCCAGCAGTTACGACAGGGGGTCTTCGGAGACCCAGTACTTC
TRBV11-2	TRBJ1-2	TRBD1	14	many	CASSQPGGAGGYTF	TGTGCCAGCAGCCAACCAGGGGGCGCGGGTGGCTACACCTTC
TRBV28	TRBJ1-4	.	15	many	CASSDGVGGSEKLFF	TGTGCCAGCAGTGACGGCGTAGGGGGTTCGGAAAAACTGTTTTTT
TRBV20-1	TRBJ2-3	.	14	few	CSALGGGSTDTQYF	TGCAGTGCTTTGGGTGGGGGAAGCACAGATACGCAGTATTTT
TRBV28	TRBJ2-7	TRBD2	15	many	CASSARGDMTYEQYF	TGTGCCAGCAGTGCTCGGGGGGATATGACCTACGAGCAGTACTTC
TRBV19	TRBJ1-2	TRBD1	15	few	CASSIPGQGIYGYTF	TGTGCCAGTAGTATCCCGGGACAGGGAATCTATGGCTACACCTTC
TRBV6-1	TRBJ2-7	TRBD2	12	many	CASSGGTTKQYF	TGTGCCAGCAGCGGGGGGACTACCAAGCAGTACTTC